This T cell receptor beta chain was profiled in a study of T cells after posttransplantation cyclophosphamide. CDR1 GTSNPN and CDR2 SVGIG come from the germline V gene (reference sequence). The junction had 13 bases not matched to a gene; V was cut back by 4 bases and J by 5 bases. The CDR3 loop spans 16 amino acids. Concerning this clone itself: Its antigen remains unknown.

Overall study findings and caveats: Recipient CMV seropositivity and CMV reactivation strongly tracked TRB clonality. Tissue-infiltrating T cells from skin or gut overlapped little with blood T cells. Later blood repertoires were often dominated by clones from the donor CD8+ memory compartment.

The protocol was immunoSEQ multiplex PCR, while the TCRdb copy is restricted to in-frame clones and leaves out a portion. The sample consists of some 18,000 clones, 87% of them appearing once. A marrow graft followed busulfan-fludarabine conditioning, with cyclophosphamide on days +3 and +4. This chain connects TRBV30 to TRBJ1-4; 7 bases match TRBD1. Sequences were derived from PBMCs, sampled after allogeneic stem cell transplant with posttransplant cyclophosphamide. This receptor was obtained from a female patient aged 40 to 55 who received an allogeneic stem cell transplant from a related donor, was CMV-positive, and had no GVHD. T cells may partly derive from the graft donor. This chain's CDR3 is CAWTKPRIRGNEKLFF. The CDR3, as DNA: TGTGCCTGGACGAAACCCCGGATCAGGGGGAATGAAAAACTGTTTTTT.